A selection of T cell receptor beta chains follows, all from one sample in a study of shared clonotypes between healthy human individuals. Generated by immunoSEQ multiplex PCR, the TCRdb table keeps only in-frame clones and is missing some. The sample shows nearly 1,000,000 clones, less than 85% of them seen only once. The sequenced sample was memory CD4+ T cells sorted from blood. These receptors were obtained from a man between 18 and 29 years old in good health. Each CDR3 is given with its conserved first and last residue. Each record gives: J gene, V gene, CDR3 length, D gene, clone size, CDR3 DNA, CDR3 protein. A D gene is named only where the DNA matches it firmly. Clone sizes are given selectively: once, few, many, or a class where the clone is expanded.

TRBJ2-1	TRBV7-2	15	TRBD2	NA	TGTGCCAGCAGCTTAAGCGGGGGACTCTACAATGAGCAGTTCTTC	CASSLSGGLYNEQFF
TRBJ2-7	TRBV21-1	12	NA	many	TGTGCCACCTCCCTAAGGGGCTACGAGCAGTACTTC	CATSLRGYEQYF
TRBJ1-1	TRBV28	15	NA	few	TGTGCCAGCACAAGAGGACGGCCAAGGGGAACTGAAGCTTTCTTT	CASTRGRPRGTEAFF
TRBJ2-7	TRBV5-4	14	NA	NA	TGTGCCAGCAGCTCGACTAGTTCCTCCGGCGAGCAGTACTTC	CASSSTSSSGEQYF
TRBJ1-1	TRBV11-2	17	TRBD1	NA	TGTGCCAGCAGCGCACAAAGGGAGCAGGGGGTCGGGACTGAAGCTTTCTTT	CASSAQREQGVGTEAFF
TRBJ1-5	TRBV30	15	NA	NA	TGTGCCTGGAGTGTTGAGAGCCCGGGCAATCAGCCCCAGCATTTT	CAWSVESPGNQPQHF
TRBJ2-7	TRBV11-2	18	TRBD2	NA	TGTGCCAGCAGCGGGACTAGCGGGAGTCTCGTGAGAACCTACGAGCAGTACTTC	CASSGTSGSLVRTYEQYF
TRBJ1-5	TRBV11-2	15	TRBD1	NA	TGTGCCAGCAGCCCAGGGGGCTCAGGCAATCAGCCCCAGCATTTT	CASSPGGSGNQPQHF
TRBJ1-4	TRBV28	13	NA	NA	TGTGCCAGCAGACAGGGAAGTAGTGAAAAACTGTTTTTT	CASRQGSSEKLFF
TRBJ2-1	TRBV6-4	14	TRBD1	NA	TGTGCCAGCAGTGACACGGACAGGGGATCTGAGCAGTTCTTC	CASSDTDRGSEQFF
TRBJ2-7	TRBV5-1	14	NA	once	TGCGCCAGCAGCCCAACGACGCCCTCGGGCGAGCAGTACTTC	CASSPTTPSGEQYF
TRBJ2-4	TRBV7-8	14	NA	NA	TGTGCCAGCAGCTTAGTGCGGGACAAAAACATTCAGTACTTC	CASSLVRDKNIQYF
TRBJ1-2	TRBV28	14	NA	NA	TGTGCCAGCAGGGCTAACGACAGGATCTATGGCTACACCTTC	CASRANDRIYGYTF
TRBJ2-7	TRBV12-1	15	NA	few	TGTGCCAGCAGCCAGGTTTCTACTAGTCCCCTCGAGCAGTACTTC	CASSQVSTSPLEQYF
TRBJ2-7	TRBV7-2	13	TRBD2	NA	TGTGCCAGCAGCTTGGGACTAGCGGCCCCCCGGTACTTC	CASSLGLAAPRYF
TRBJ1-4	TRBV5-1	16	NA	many	TGCGCCAGCAGCTCATGGCCCCCAGGCGCTAATGAAAAACTGTTTTTT	CASSSWPPGANEKLFF
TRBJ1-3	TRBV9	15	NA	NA	TGTGCCAGCAGCCCAAGAACAGGGCCTGGAAACACCATATATTTT	CASSPRTGPGNTIYF
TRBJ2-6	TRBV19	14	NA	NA	TGTGCCAGTATGTGGGGGCCTGGGGCCAACGTCCTGACTTTC	CASMWGPGANVLTF
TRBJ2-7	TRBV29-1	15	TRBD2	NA	TGCAGCGTTGACATAGGGACTAGCGGGAGGTACGAGCAGTACTTC	CSVDIGTSGRYEQYF
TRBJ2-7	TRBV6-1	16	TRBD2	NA	TGTGCCAGCAGTGACCCACTAGCGGGGAGCTCCTACGAGCAGTACTTC	CASSDPLAGSSYEQYF
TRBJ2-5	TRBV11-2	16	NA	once	TGTGCCAGCAGCTTAGCTACGACTCTAGTCGGGGAGACCCAGTACTTC	CASSLATTLVGETQYF
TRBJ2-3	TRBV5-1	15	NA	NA	TGCGCCAGCGGTAAACAGGGGACTACCACAGATACGCAGTATTTT	CASGKQGTTTDTQYF
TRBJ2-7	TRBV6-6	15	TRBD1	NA	TGTGCCAGCAGCCCCACAGGGGGCGACTTCTACGAGCAGTACTTC	CASSPTGGDFYEQYF
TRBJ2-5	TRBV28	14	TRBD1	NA	TGTGCCAGCAGTTCGGGACAGGCACAAGAGACCCAGTACTTC	CASSSGQAQETQYF
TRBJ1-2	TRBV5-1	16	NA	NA	TGCGCCAGCAGCATACTTGCTTTTGGGGGGGACTATGGCTACACCTTC	CASSILAFGGDYGYTF
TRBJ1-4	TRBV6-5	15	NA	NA	TGTGCCAGCAGCGCGCCCCCGCCAACTAATGAAAAACTGTTTTTT	CASSAPPPTNEKLFF
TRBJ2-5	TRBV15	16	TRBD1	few	TGTGCCACCAGCAGAGAAGGGGGCAAAATTCGGGAGACCCAGTACTTC	CATSREGGKIRETQYF
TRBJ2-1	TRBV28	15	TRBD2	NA	TGTGCCAGCAGTCGTAGCGGGGGACAGTACAATGAGCAGTTCTTC	CASSRSGGQYNEQFF
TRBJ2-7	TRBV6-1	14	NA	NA	TGTGCCAGCAGTGCGCGGGGACGCTCTTACGAGCAGTACTTC	CASSARGRSYEQYF
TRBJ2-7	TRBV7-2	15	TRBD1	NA	TGTGCCAGCAGCGTTCTCGGGACAGGCCCCTACGAGCAGTACTTC	CASSVLGTGPYEQYF
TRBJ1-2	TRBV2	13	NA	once	TGTGCCAGCAGTGGCGGAACAGTTTATGGCTACACCTTC	CASSGGTVYGYTF
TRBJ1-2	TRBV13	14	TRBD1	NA	TGTGCCAGCAGCTTAGGGACAGGGGGTTATGGCTACACCTTC	CASSLGTGGYGYTF
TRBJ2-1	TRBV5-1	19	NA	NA	TGCGCCAGCAGCTTGGTTGACTGGCGCGGGCTAGCGCCGAGGTATGAGCAGTTCTTC	CASSLVDWRGLAPRYEQFF